This T cell receptor beta chain emerged from a study of vaccination effects on CD4 cells after COVID-19 (dated by TCRdb to the early 2020s). Regarding the complete study: In the ViraFEST assay, PBMC were stimulated with viral peptide pools, and TCR sequencing was then used to find antigen-specific CD4+ T cell clonotypes based on their expansion. Post-vaccine samples across the study were collected a median of 72 days after the second dose, with a range of 14 to 241. Over 1.5 million PBMC per well were cultured with approximately 10 ug/ml peptides in IMDM containing approximately 4.5% human AB serum, approximately 10 IU/ml IL-2 and gentamicin. SARS-CoV-2 spike-specific CD4+ TCR repertoires were compared before and after mRNA vaccination in COVID-19 convalescent patients and in infection-naive vaccine recipients. Altogether, roughly 10 COVID-19 convalescent patients and a few SARS-CoV-2-naive healthy vaccine recipients made up the full study. In the study, cultures from other donors were sequenced using the Oncomine TCR Beta short-read assay on an Illumina iSeq 100. Overall results and qualifications from the work: The study was limited by a small number of convalescent patients, and early post-infection timepoints were lacking. In healthy vaccine recipients, vaccine-induced clones were almost all SARS-CoV-2 mono-reactive, with only 1 of 255 cross-reactive with common cold coronaviruses. Both infection-induced and vaccine-induced clones contracted markedly at late post-vaccination timepoints, which is consistent with waning T cell responses.

After less than 13 days of culture, CD4+ T cells were isolated with the EasySep CD4+ T cell isolation kit. Each participant received two doses of an mRNA SARS-CoV-2 vaccine, either BNT162b2 or mRNA-1273. None of the healthy vaccine recipients had a prior SARS-CoV-2 infection, which was confirmed by nucleocapsid antibody tests that came back negative both before and after vaccination. Half of the culture medium was replaced with fresh IL-2-containing medium on days 3 and 7. Each peptide stimulation condition was cultured in triplicate wells unless otherwise noted. Using Ficoll-Paque Plus gradient centrifugation, PBMC were separated from whole blood and then either used fresh or cryopreserved at -140C. The QIAamp micro DNA kit was used to extract genomic DNA from the cultured CD4+ T cells. Taken from the germline V gene, the CDR1 and CDR2 loops are ENHRY and SYGVKD. At the junction V is shortened by 2 bases and J by 1 base, with 14 bases in between. Inclusive of the bounding cysteine and phenylalanine, the CDR3 is 16 residues long. Only CDR3 DNA remains: 48 bases, in frame from the first base.

Libraries were built with the immunoSEQ multiplex PCR assay. DNA from the cultured and isolated CD4+ T cells underwent TCR beta CDR3 sequencing. The authors' pipeline ran thus. Non-productive TCR sequences were removed, reads were trimmed to the CDR3 region, and CDR3s of at least 7 amino acids were retained. Antigen-specific clonotypes were identified with the MANAFEST web app by comparing expansion in peptide wells against reference cultures. Positive clones required FDR<0.05 expansion versus reference and all other wells, odds ratio above 5, and frequency above 0.1% in two replicate wells. Cross-reactive clonotypes were defined as significantly expanded in SARS-CoV-2 spike wells and in at least one common cold coronavirus spike condition. Using the stringdist R package, CDR3 similarity was measured by Levenshtein distance, and unrooted trees were constructed with ape in R 3.6.1. The table comes from immuneACCESS by way of TCRdb, which keeps in-frame sequences with V and J called. Part of the clones is missing from these tables; in studies checked, under half for an unresolved V gene and the rest for unknown reasons. Clone size and V and J calls were adopted from that table, with D and trimming inferred from the DNA. This sample lists about 57,000 clones; about 78% were detected once. 3.5% to 5% of the sample is in the top ten clones.

A note on this clone: No cognate antigen has been identified for it. Base qualities are not at hand, and no much larger clone is one base apart.

The sequence was collected from a human donor who received a COVID-19 vaccine. The sequencing here drew on CD4+ T cells from PBMCs cultured without peptide, taken after COVID-19 vaccination. The chain is encoded by TRBV10-3 joined to TRBJ1-1, and perhaps TRBD1 as D gene, on 5 matching bases. The DNA reads TGTGCCATCAGTGAGCGGGGGGAGAGGGCGAACACTGAAGCTTTCTTT. Its product reads: CAISERGERANTEAFF.